This is a list of T cell receptor beta chains from one sample in a study of vaccination and CD4 T cells after COVID-19. The antigens of these receptors remain unknown. MiXCR, applied by TCRdb to the PCR reads, yields one record per CDR3 protein. The table records 20,000 to 30,000 distinct CDR3 sequences, around two fifths of them present only once. Sample: CD4+ T cells from blood, cultured in vitro. The receptors come from a human donor who had recovered from COVID-19. Both conserved end residues are part of each CDR3. Each record gives: CDR3 protein, J gene, V gene, clone size. Size tells how often a clone was seen (once, few, many) or the class of an expanded clone, and some rows leave it out.

cdr3_aa: CASSSVGTNYEQYF
j_call: TRBJ2-7
v_call: TRBV28
clone_size: .

cdr3_aa: CASSPPWVTGGHNQPQHF
j_call: TRBJ1-5
v_call: TRBV28
clone_size: few

cdr3_aa: CASSLGQGFDTEAFF
j_call: TRBJ1-1
v_call: TRBV5-1
clone_size: .

cdr3_aa: CATSDSLYLTDTQYF
j_call: TRBJ2-3
v_call: TRBV24-1
clone_size: few

cdr3_aa: CASSGLQMNTEAFF
j_call: TRBJ1-1
v_call: TRBV2
clone_size: .

cdr3_aa: CASSQESFRGDTEAFF
j_call: TRBJ1-1
v_call: TRBV14
clone_size: .

cdr3_aa: CSACRDRNNEQFF
j_call: TRBJ2-1
v_call: TRBV20-1
clone_size: .

cdr3_aa: CASSEWVGGLGGYTF
j_call: TRBJ1-2
v_call: TRBV6-1
clone_size: .

cdr3_aa: CASTQQGVVRSYEQYF
j_call: TRBJ2-7
v_call: TRBV6-2/TRBV6-3
clone_size: few

cdr3_aa: CATSRDPPRGGSYNEQFF
j_call: TRBJ2-1
v_call: TRBV15
clone_size: .

cdr3_aa: CASSLAGHGSPLHF
j_call: TRBJ1-6
v_call: TRBV5-4
clone_size: .

cdr3_aa: CASSYTGTGTYNSPLHF
j_call: TRBJ1-6
v_call: TRBV6-5
clone_size: few

cdr3_aa: CATGGPRVYTDTQYF
j_call: TRBJ2-3
v_call: TRBV19
clone_size: .

cdr3_aa: CASSSPGTVSYEQYF
j_call: TRBJ2-7
v_call: TRBV6-2/TRBV6-3
clone_size: few

cdr3_aa: CASSEQTNQPQHF
j_call: TRBJ1-5
v_call: TRBV7-9
clone_size: .

cdr3_aa: CASSGLAGGSYEQYF
j_call: TRBJ2-7
v_call: TRBV2
clone_size: .

cdr3_aa: CASSPGSYEQYF
j_call: .
v_call: TRBV7-9
clone_size: few

cdr3_aa: CATSDPTRVGANGYTF
j_call: TRBJ1-2
v_call: TRBV24-1
clone_size: .

cdr3_aa: CSARGGTGGINSPLHF
j_call: TRBJ1-6
v_call: TRBV20-1
clone_size: few

cdr3_aa: CASSLEGGQLHQPQHF
j_call: TRBJ1-5
v_call: TRBV7-8
clone_size: .

cdr3_aa: CASSAWRNSNQPQHF
j_call: TRBJ1-5
v_call: TRBV27
clone_size: .

cdr3_aa: CASSLLDRNYGYTF
j_call: TRBJ1-2
v_call: TRBV28
clone_size: few

cdr3_aa: CASSRTGHDEQYF
j_call: TRBJ2-7
v_call: TRBV21-1
clone_size: .

cdr3_aa: CASSSLDGDQPQHF
j_call: TRBJ1-5
v_call: TRBV6-5
clone_size: .

cdr3_aa: CASSSTSGIYTGELFF
j_call: TRBJ2-2
v_call: TRBV7-2
clone_size: .

cdr3_aa: CATSRDTPRRVNQETQYF
j_call: TRBJ2-5
v_call: TRBV15
clone_size: .